These T cell receptor beta chains were read from a single sample in a study of radiation and T cells in renal cell carcinoma. Sequenced by immunoSEQ multiplex PCR; TCRdb stores in-frame clones only, minus some. Here the sample spans around 180,000 clones, about 87% being singletons. This specimen was blood, taken from a patient whose treatment included radiotherapy and nephrectomy. These receptors all come from a woman in her forties or fifties with renal cell carcinoma. Both conserved end residues are part of each CDR3. Fields, in order: clone size, CDR3 length, J gene, D gene, V gene, CDR3 DNA, CDR3 protein. D genes are given only for firm matches. Clone size is given for some rows only: seen once, a few or many times, or a class if the clone is expanded.

NA 13 TRBJ2-6 NA TRBV6-1 TGTGCCAGCAGGACCTCTGGGGCCAACGTCCTGACTTTC CASRTSGANVLTF
NA 13 TRBJ1-1 NA TRBV18 TGTGCCAGCTCAAGTGACACATTCACTGAAGCTTTCTTT CASSSDTFTEAFF
NA 14 TRBJ2-5 NA TRBV13 TGTGCCAGCAGCCTGGGGGGAGCGCAAGAGACCCAGTACTTC CASSLGGAQETQYF
NA 18 TRBJ1-5 NA TRBV7-3 TGTGCCAGCAGCTTACACACCGGACCCCAGGGGACAAGACAGCCCCAGCATTTT CASSLHTGPQGTRQPQHF
NA 13 TRBJ1-2 NA TRBV19 TGTGCCAGTAGTATAGAGTCCGTCTGGGGCTACACCTTC CASSIESVWGYTF
few 15 TRBJ1-1 NA TRBV9 TGTGCCAGCAGCGTTACCGGTAGGAGGAACACTGAAGCTTTCTTT CASSVTGRRNTEAFF
NA 13 TRBJ1-1 NA TRBV19 TGTGCCAGTAGTGCCCGGCGGAGCACTGAAGCTTTCTTT CASSARRSTEAFF
NA 15 TRBJ1-3 NA TRBV5-1 TGCGCCAGCAGCTTGGAGGGCCACTCTGGAAACACCATATATTTT CASSLEGHSGNTIYF
NA 12 TRBJ1-2 TRBD1 TRBV30 TGTGCCCATAGACAGGGGACGGAAGGCTACACCTTC CAHRQGTEGYTF
NA 15 TRBJ1-4 NA TRBV5-5 TGTGCCAGCAGCTATGAGGGGACAATCAATGAAAAACTGTTTTTT CASSYEGTINEKLFF
NA 16 TRBJ1-5 NA TRBV6-1 TGTGCCAGCAGTGAACTAGTAGGGCCGGGCAATCAGCCCCAGCATTTT CASSELVGPGNQPQHF
NA 16 TRBJ2-7 NA TRBV6-1 TGTGCCAGCAGTGAAGCTGCGGCGGTAGCAGCCTACGAGCAGTACTTC CASSEAAAVAAYEQYF
few 15 TRBJ1-2 TRBD1 TRBV5-1 TGCGCCAGCAGGGACAGGGAAAGCGGGAACTATGGCTACACCTTC CASRDRESGNYGYTF
NA 15 TRBJ2-1 TRBD1 TRBV18 TGTGCCAGCTCACCACGGACAGGGACGGACAATGAGCAGTTCTTC CASSPRTGTDNEQFF
few 19 TRBJ1-1 TRBD1 TRBV6-1 TGTGCCAGCAGTGAAAGGGTTCCCGGGACAGGGAGAGTCGACACTGAAGCTTTCTTT CASSERVPGTGRVDTEAFF
NA 13 TRBJ2-1 NA TRBV2 TGTGCCAGCAGGGCGCTAGTTCTCAATGAGCAGTTCTTC CASRALVLNEQFF
NA 16 TRBJ1-4 NA TRBV6-5 TGTGCCAGCAGTTACGAGGGATCACCAACTAATGAAAAACTGTTTTTT CASSYEGSPTNEKLFF
NA 13 TRBJ2-3 NA TRBV5-1 TGCGCCAGCAGCTTCTGGGGGTCAGATACGCAGTATTTT CASSFWGSDTQYF
NA 15 TRBJ2-1 TRBD2 TRBV2 TGTGCCAGCAGTGACGAACGGGGGGAGTTCAATGAGCAGTTCTTC CASSDERGEFNEQFF
NA 19 TRBJ2-5 TRBD1 TRBV4-2 TGTGCCAGCAGCCAAGAGTTTAGGCGAGACAGGGGCGGCCAAGAGACCCAGTACTTC CASSQEFRRDRGGQETQYF
NA 17 TRBJ1-6 TRBD1 TRBV7-9 TGTGCCAGCAGCTTCAAACCCGCAGGGGGCCATAATTCACCCCTCCACTTT CASSFKPAGGHNSPLHF
NA 16 TRBJ2-1 NA TRBV9 TGTGCCAGCAGCGTAGGGGTGGGACACTACTACAATGAGCAGTTCTTC CASSVGVGHYYNEQFF
NA 14 TRBJ2-1 TRBD2 TRBV18 TGTGCCAGCTCCGGCGGGAGCTCCTACAATGAGCAGTTCTTC CASSGGSSYNEQFF
NA 14 TRBJ2-7 NA TRBV5-1 TGCGCCAGCAGCTTAGGGCAGGGTCCCTACGAGCAGTACTTC CASSLGQGPYEQYF
NA 15 TRBJ2-3 TRBD2 TRBV5-1 TGCGCCAGCGCGGCGGCGGGGGGGAGCACAGATACGCAGTATTTT CASAAAGGSTDTQYF
NA 16 TRBJ2-5 TRBD1 TRBV5-1 TGCGCCAGCAGCGCCATGGGGACAGGAGCCCAAGAGACCCAGTACTTC CASSAMGTGAQETQYF
once 16 TRBJ2-1 NA TRBV5-4 TGTGCCAGCAGCATCGGACTAACGGGAGTCGCATCGCTCCAGTTCTTC CASSIGLTGVASLQFF
NA 12 TRBJ2-1 NA TRBV5-1 TGCGCCAGCTCCGTGCCGGTGGAGGGGCAGTTCTTC CASSVPVEGQFF
NA 13 TRBJ2-5 NA TRBV6-6 TGTGCCAGCAGTTACACGAAACGAGAGACCCAGTACTTC CASSYTKRETQYF
NA 14 TRBJ2-2 NA TRBV7-2 TGTGCCAGCAGCTCGGGGCTATACACCGGGGAGCTGTTTTTT CASSSGLYTGELFF
NA 13 TRBJ1-2 NA TRBV5-1 TGCGCCAGCAGCTCGACAGTAGCCTATGGCTACACCTTC CASSSTVAYGYTF
once 13 TRBJ2-3 NA TRBV11-3 TGTGCCAGCAGCGCCGGGGAACCGGATACGCAGTATTTT CASSAGEPDTQYF
NA 11 TRBJ2-1 NA TRBV7-2 TGTGCCAGCAGCTTACAGTATGAGCAGTTCTTC CASSLQYEQFF
NA 14 TRBJ2-1 TRBD2 TRBV5-4 TGTGCCAGCAGCTTGGTCAGCGGGGCGAATGAGCAGTTCTTC CASSLVSGANEQFF
NA 18 TRBJ2-5 NA TRBV5-1 TGCGCCAGCAGCCTGGGGACACTTTATCGGGGGGCCCGAGAGACCCAGTACTTC CASSLGTLYRGARETQYF
NA 14 TRBJ2-2 NA TRBV2 TGTGCCAGCAGACCGGGGGCCTACACCGGGGAGCTGTTTTTT CASRPGAYTGELFF
NA 19 TRBJ1-1 TRBD1 TRBV2 TGTGCCAGCCGTATACAGGGGGCCACGTCTTCCCGAATGAACACTGAAGCTTTCTTT CASRIQGATSSRMNTEAFF